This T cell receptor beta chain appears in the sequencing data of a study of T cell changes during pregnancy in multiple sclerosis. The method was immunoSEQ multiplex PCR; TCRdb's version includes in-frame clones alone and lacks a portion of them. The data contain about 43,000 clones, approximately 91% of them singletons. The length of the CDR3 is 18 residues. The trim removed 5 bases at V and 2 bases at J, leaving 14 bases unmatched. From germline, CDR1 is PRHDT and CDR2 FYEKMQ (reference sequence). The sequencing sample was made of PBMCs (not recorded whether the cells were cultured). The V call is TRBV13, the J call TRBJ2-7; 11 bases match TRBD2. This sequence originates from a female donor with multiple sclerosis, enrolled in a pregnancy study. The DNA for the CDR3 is TGTGCCAGCAGCCACGGTTGGGGTGGGACTAGCGGTACCTACGAGCAGTACTTC. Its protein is CASSHGWGGTSGTYEQYF.